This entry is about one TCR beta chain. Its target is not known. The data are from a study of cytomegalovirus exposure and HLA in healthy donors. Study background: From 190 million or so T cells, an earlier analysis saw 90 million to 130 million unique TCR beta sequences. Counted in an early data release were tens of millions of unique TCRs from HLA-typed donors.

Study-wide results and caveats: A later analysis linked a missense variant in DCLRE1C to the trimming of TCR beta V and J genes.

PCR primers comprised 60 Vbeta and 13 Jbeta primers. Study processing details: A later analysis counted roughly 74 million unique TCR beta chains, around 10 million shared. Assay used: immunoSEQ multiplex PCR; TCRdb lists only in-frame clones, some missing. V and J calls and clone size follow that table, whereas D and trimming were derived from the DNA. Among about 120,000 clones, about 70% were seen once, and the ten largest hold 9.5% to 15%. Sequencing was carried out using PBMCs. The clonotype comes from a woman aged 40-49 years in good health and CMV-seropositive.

CDR3 nucleotide sequence: TGTGCCAGCTCACCTCCGACCCATCCCGGGGAGACCCAGTACTTC. Protein product: CASSPPTHPGETQYF. The J gene is TRBJ2-5, the V gene TRBV18; D gene unclear. The CDR3 has 15 residues. Germline-derived CDR1 and CDR2 are KGHSH and LQKENI. Trimming stripped 3 bases from V and 5 bases from J, with 16 bases between.